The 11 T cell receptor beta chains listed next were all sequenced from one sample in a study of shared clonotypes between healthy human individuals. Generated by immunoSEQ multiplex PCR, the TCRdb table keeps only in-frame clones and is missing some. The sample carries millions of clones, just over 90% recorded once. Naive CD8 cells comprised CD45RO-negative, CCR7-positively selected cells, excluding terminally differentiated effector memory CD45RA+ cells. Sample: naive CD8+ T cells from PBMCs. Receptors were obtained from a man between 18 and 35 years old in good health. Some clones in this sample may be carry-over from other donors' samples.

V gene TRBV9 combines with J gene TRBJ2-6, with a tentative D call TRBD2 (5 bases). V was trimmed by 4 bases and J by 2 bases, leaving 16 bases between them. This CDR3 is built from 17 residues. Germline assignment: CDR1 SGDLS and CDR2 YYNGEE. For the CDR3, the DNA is TGTGCCAGCAGCCCGGGTCCCCGGGGAGCTGGGGCCAACGTCCTGACTTTC. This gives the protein CASSPGPRGAGANVLTF.

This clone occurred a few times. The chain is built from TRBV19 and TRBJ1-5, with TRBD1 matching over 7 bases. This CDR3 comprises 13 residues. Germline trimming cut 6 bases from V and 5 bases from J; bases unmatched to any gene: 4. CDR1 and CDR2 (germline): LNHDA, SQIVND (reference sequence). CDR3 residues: CASRDRAHQPQHF. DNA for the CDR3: TGTGCCAGTAGAGACAGGGCGCATCAGCCCCAGCATTTT.

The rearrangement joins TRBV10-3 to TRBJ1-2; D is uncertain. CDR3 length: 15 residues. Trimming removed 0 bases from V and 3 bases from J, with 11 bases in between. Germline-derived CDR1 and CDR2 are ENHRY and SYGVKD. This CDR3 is CAISESGNEYYGYTF. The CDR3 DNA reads TGTGCCATCAGTGAGTCTGGGAACGAGTACTATGGCTACACCTTC.

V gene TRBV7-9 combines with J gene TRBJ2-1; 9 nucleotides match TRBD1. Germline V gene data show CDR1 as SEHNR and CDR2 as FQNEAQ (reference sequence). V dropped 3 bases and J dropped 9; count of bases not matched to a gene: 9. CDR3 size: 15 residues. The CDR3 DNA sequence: TGTGCCAGCAGCTTGGACAGGGGCCCTCGGATTGAGCAGTTCTTC. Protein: CASSLDRGPRIEQFF.

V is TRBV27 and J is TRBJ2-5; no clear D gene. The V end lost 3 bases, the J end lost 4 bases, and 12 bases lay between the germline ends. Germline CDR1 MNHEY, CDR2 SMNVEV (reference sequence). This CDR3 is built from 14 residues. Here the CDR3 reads CASSLYRAGETQYF. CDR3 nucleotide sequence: TGTGCCAGCAGTTTGTATAGAGCCGGAGAGACCCAGTACTTC.

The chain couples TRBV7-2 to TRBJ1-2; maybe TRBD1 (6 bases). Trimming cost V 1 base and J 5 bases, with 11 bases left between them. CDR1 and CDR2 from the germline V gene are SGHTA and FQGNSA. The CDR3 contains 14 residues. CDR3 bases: TGTGCCAGCAGCTTAGAGTGGACAGCTTATGGCTACACCTTC. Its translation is CASSLEWTAYGYTF.

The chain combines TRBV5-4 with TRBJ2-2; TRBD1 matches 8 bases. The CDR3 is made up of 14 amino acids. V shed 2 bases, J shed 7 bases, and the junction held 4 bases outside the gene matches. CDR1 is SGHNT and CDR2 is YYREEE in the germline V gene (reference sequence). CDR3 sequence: CASSLGQGIGELFF. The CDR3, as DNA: TGTGCCAGCAGCTTAGGACAGGGTATCGGGGAGCTGTTTTTT.

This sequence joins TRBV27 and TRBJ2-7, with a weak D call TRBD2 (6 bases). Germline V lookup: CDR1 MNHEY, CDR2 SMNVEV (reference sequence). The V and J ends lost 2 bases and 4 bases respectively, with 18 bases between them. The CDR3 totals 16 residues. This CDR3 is CASSLSSRGDEYEQYF. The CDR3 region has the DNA TGTGCCAGCAGTTTAAGTAGTCGCGGGGACGAATACGAGCAGTACTTC.

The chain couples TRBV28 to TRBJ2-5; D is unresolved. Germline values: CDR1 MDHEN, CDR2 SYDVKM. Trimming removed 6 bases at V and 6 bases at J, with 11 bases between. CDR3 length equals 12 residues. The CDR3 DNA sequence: TGTGCCAGCAGAAGGGAATTAAAGACCCAGTACTTC. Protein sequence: CASRRELKTQYF.

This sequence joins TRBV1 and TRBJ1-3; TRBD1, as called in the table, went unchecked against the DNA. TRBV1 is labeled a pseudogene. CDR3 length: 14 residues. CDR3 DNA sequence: TGCACCAGCAGCTTCAGGGGCTCTGGAAACACCATATATTTT. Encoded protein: CTSSFRGSGNTIYF.

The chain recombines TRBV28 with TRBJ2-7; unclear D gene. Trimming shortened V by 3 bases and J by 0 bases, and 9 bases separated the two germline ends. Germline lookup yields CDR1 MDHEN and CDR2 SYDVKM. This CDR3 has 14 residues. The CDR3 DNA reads TGTGCCAGCAGTTTCGTAGGAGTCTCCTACGAGCAGTACTTC. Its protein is CASSFVGVSYEQYF.